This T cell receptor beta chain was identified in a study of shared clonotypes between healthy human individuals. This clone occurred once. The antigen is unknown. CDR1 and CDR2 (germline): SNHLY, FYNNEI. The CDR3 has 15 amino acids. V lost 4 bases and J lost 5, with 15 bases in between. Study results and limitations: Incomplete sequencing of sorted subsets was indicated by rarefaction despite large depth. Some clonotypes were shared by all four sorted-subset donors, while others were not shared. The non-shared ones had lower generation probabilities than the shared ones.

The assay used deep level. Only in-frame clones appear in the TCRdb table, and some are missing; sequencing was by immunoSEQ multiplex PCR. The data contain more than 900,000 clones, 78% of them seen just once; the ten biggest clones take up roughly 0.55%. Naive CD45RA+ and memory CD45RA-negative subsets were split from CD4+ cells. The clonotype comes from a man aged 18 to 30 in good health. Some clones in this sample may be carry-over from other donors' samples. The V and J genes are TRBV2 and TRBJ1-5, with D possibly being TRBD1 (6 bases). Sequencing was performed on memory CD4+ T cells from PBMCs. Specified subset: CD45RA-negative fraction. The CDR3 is CASSGTGGRHQPQHF. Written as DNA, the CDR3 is TGTGCCAGCAGTGGCACTGGGGGCCGCCATCAGCCCCAGCATTTT. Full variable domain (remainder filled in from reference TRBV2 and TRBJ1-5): EPEVTQTPSHQVTQMGQEVILRCVPISNHLYFYWYRQILGQKVEFLVSFYNNEISEKSEIFDDQFSVERPDGSNFTLKIRSTKLEDSAMYFCASSGTGGRHQPQHFGDGTRLSIL.